This T cell receptor (beta chain) came from a study of blood T cell repertoires in COVID-19 (dated by TCRdb to 2018 to 2021). Some background on the complete study: Samples covering the acute and convalescent phases of COVID-19 were provided by collaborators in the United States, Italy and Spain. The dataset comprised deeply sampled blood TCRbeta repertoires from subjects exposed to, actively infected with, or recovered from COVID-19. The repertoires were released in a freely available public database intended as a resource for research on the immune response to SARS-CoV-2. Samples were obtained from the ongoing ImmuneRACE study (first 160 participants) and from over a thousand subjects provided by 6 global collaborators. A de-identified subject ID, COVID-19 status, age in years and sex were almost always included in the sample metadata. The prospective study material was composed of cDNA or gDNA derived from T cells, B-cell-depleted T cells, or PBMCs. Where available, HLA class I and class II types were obtained from metadata supplied by the sample provider rather than from assay-based typing.

Each collaborating institution followed its own protocols to collect whole blood in K2EDTA tubes. For TCRbeta analysis, collaborators shipped samples in one of three forms: frozen whole blood, isolated PBMCs, or DNA extracted from either of those sample types. TCRbeta CDR3 regions were amplified from genomic DNA by means of the immunoSEQ Assay, a bias-controlled multiplex PCR. The authors' analysis ran thus. The number of nucleated cells in each sample was estimated by amplification of reference gene primers within the assay. To quantify the absolute abundance of each unique TCRbeta CDR3 rearrangement, sequence reads were collapsed and filtered. For each sample, productive Simpson clonality was calculated as the square root of Simpson's diversity index across productive rearrangements. In its TCRdb copy, this immuneACCESS table keeps in-frame sequences only and misses some clones. Where compared with another copy, unresolved V genes explain less than half of these, and the others have no known cause. From that table come the V and J calls and clone size; the DNA was used to work out D and trimming. In all, the sample holds 150,000 to 200,000 clones, and around nine tenths of those were seen once. The leading ten clones occupy 3% to 4% of the sample.

The investigation overall reported the following: The quantity of clinical and demographic metadata differed by source and by participant and was supplied without curation.

On this clone: Its antigen remains undetermined. One base away there is no much larger clone; base qualities are not given.

The CDR3, from cysteine to phenylalanine, totals 15 residues. Only the CDR3 portion is preserved as DNA: 45 bases, with reading frame beginning at the first base. The germline V gene sets CDR1 to SQVTM and CDR2 to ANQGSEA. V lost 2 bases and J lost 6 bases, and the count of bases not matched to a germline gene is 6. The receptor chain draws on TRBV29-1 and TRBJ2-1, with 11 middle bases fitting TRBD2. The specimen was peripheral blood. The receptor's source is a man between 70 and 80 years old with acute or convalescent COVID-19. The CDR3 protein sequence reads: CSVEIAGGQSNEQFF. The DNA reads TGCAGCGTTGAAATAGCGGGGGGGCAAAGCAATGAGCAGTTCTTC.